The source of this T cell receptor (beta chain) is a study of blood T cell repertoires in COVID-19. The protocol was immunoSEQ multiplex PCR, while the TCRdb copy is restricted to in-frame clones and leaves out a portion. The sample records under 500,000 clones, about 89% being singletons. The sequence was obtained from a woman aged 25-40 years with acute or convalescent COVID-19. Material for sequencing was peripheral blood.

CDR3 bases: TGTGCCAGCAGCGTTAGCCCCCAAGCGGGGGGGCCCGGTACGCAGTATTTT. It translates to CASSVSPQAGGPGTQYF. The chain carries TRBV9 and TRBJ2-3, with 10 bases lining up with TRBD2. This CDR3 spans 17 amino acids. The germline CDR1 and CDR2 sequences are SGDLS and YYNGEE. Trimming took 2 bases from V and 8 from J; bases not matched to a gene: 14.